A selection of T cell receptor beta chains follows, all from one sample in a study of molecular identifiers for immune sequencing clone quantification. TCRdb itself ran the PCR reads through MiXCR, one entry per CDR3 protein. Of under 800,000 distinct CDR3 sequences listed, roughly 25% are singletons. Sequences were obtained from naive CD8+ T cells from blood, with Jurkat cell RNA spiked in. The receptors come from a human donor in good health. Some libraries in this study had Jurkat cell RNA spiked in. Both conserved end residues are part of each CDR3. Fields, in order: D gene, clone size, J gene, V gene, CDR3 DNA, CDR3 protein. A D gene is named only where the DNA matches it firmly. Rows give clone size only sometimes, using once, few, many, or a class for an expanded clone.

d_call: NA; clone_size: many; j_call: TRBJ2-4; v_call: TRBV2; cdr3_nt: TGTGCCAGAGGACGGCAGGACGGTCAGTACTTC; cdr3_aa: CARGRQDGQYF
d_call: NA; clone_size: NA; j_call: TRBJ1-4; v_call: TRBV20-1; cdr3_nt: TGCAGTGCTAGAGCCGGGAGCAGGGAATCAACAACTAATGAAAAACTGTTTTTT; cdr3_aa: CSARAGSRESTTNEKLFF
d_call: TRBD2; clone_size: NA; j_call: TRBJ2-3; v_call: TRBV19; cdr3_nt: TGTGCCAGTAGTATAGAGCTAGCGGGGGGCCTCGGAGATACGCAGTATTTT; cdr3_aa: CASSIELAGGLGDTQYF
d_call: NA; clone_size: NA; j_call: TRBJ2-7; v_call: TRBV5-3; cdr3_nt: TGTGCCAGCAGCGGGGGGACAGGGTCGGTTAGTTACGAGCAGTACTTC; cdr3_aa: CASSGGTGSVSYEQYF
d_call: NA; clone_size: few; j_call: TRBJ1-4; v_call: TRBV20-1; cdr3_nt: TGCAGTGCTAGGACACCAACTAATGAAAAACTGTTTTTT; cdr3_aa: CSARTPTNEKLFF
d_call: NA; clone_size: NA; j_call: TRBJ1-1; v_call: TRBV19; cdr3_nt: TGTGCCAGTAGTAAAGGTGTCACTGAAGCTTTATTT; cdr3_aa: CASSKGVTEALF
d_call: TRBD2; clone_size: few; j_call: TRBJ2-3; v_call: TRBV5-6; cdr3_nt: TGTGCCAGCAGCTTGGCCAAACTAGCGGGGGTTGATGCAGATACGCAGTATTTT; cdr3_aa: CASSLAKLAGVDADTQYF
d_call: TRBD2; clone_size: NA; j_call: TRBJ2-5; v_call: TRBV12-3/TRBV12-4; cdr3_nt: TGTGCCAGCAGTCCGGGACTAGCGGGCCCTGAGCAAGTGACCCAGTACTTC; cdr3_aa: CASSPGLAGPEQVTQYF
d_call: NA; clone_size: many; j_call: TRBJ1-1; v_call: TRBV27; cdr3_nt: TGTGCCAGCAGTTTATCTAGGGGTTATTGGACTGAAGCTTTCTTT; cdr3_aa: CASSLSRGYWTEAFF
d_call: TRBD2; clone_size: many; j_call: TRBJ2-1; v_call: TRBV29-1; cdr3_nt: TGCAGCGTTGAACGGGACTACTCCTACAATGAGCAGTTCTTC; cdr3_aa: CSVERDYSYNEQFF
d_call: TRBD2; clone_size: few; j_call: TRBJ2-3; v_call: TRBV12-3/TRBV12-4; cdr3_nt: TGTGCCAGCAGCTGGACTAGCGGGGGGTTAGATACGCAGTATTTT; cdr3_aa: CASSWTSGGLDTQYF
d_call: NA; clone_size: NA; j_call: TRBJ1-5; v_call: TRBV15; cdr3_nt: TGTGTCACCAGCAGAGATCTCGGAGTAGGTCAGCCCCAGCATTTT; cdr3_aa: CVTSRDLGVGQPQHF
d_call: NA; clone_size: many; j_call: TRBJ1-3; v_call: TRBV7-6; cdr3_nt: TGTGCCAGCAGCTTAACAGGGACTGGAAACACCATATATTTT; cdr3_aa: CASSLTGTGNTIYF
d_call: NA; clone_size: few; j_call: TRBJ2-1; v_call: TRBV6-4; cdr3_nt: TGTGCCAGCAGGCGCACGGCAAGCGGCCCGTACAATGAGCAGTTCTTC; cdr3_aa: CASRRTASGPYNEQFF
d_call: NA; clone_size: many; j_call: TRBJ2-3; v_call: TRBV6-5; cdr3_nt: TGTGCCAGCAGTCTATTATCCTGGACAGATACGCAGTATTTT; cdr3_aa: CASSLLSWTDTQYF
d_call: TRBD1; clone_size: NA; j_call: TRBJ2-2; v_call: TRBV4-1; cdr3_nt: TGCGCCAGCAGCCAAAGGGACAGGGGGACCGGGGAGCTGTTTTTT; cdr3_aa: CASSQRDRGTGELFF
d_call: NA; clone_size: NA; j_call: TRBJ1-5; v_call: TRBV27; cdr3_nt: TGTGCCAGCAGCCCACTTGGACCCGGGGAGCCCCAGCATTTT; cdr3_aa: CASSPLGPGEPQHF
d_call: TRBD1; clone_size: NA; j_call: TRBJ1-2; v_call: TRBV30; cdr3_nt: TGTGCCTGGGATGACAGGGGCAACTATGGCTACACCTTC; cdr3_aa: CAWDDRGNYGYTF
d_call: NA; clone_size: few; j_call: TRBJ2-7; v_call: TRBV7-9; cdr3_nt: TGTGCCAGCAGCTACGGGACTCTTCCCTACGAGCAGTACTTC; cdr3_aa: CASSYGTLPYEQYF
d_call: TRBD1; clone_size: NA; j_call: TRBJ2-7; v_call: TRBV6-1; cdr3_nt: TGTGCCAGCAGCGATCGGGACAGCAACTACGAGCAGTACTTC; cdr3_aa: CASSDRDSNYEQYF
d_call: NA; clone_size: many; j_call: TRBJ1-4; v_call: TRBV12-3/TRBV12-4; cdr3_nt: TGTGCCAGCAGTTCCACCCGATTAGGAACAACTAATGAAAAACTGTTTTTT; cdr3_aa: CASSSTRLGTTNEKLFF
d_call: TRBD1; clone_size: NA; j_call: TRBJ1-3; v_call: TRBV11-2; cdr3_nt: TGTGCCAGCAGCTTAGTGACAGGGGGCGAGACTGGAAACACCATATATTTT; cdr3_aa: CASSLVTGGETGNTIYF
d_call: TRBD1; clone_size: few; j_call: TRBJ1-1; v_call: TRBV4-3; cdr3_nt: TGCGCCAGCAGCACAAGGAATAACAGGGGTAACACTGAAGCTTTCTTT; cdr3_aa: CASSTRNNRGNTEAFF
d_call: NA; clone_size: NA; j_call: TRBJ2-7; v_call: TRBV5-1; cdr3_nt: TGCGCCAGCAGCTTGGGCGGCTCCTACGAGCGGTACTTC; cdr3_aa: CASSLGGSYERYF